The 18 T cell receptor beta chains given below trace back to one sample, sequenced in a study of T-cell reconstitution after alpha-beta-depleted transplantation in children. The TCRbeta library incorporated unique molecular identifiers. TCRdb re-derived calls from the PCR reads in MiXCR, one entry per CDR3 protein. The sample lists some 340,000 distinct CDR3 sequences; approximately 10% were seen once. The sequencing here drew on PBMCs from the stem cell graft donor, taken from the stem cell graft. The receptor set was obtained from a human donor who donated a stem cell graft to a child with acute lymphoblastic leukemia.

This clonotype appeared a few times. This chain connects TRBV28 to TRBJ2-1; D may be TRBD2 (6 bases). The CDR3 is 16 residues long. V dropped 0 bases and J dropped 5 bases, with 14 bases sitting between them. The V gene's germline CDR1 is MDHEN and CDR2 SYDVKM. CDR3 coding DNA: TGTGCCAGCAGTTTATGGGGAGGTCCGGAGGACAATGAGCAGTTCTTC. Translating gives CASSLWGGPEDNEQFF.

This clonotype has only a few counts. The rearrangement joins TRBV12-3 or TRBV12-4 to TRBJ2-1, with D perhaps matching TRBD1 (7 bases). V was trimmed by 6 bases and J by 0 bases, leaving 12 bases between them. The CDR3 is 15 residues long. The CDR3 region is CASSPRGVSYNEQFF. The CDR3 coding sequence is TGTGCCAGCAGCCCCAGGGGGGTCTCCTACAATGAGCAGTTCTTC.

This clonotype was detected many times. The chain joins TRBV7-9 to TRBJ2-2; D uncertain. Trimming removed 5 bases from V and 0 bases from J, with 16 bases in between. CDR3 length: 17 amino acids. Per the germline V gene, CDR1 is SEHNR and CDR2 is FQNEAQ (reference sequence). The chain's CDR3 is CASSPRESVPNTGELFF. The CDR3 nucleotides read TGTGCCAGCAGCCCGAGAGAATCTGTCCCGAACACCGGGGAGCTGTTTTTT.

A few counts support this clonotype. The genes are TRBV5-1 and TRBJ2-1, with unresolved D. CDR1 is SGHRS, CDR2 YFSETQ, per germline. Trimming removed 0 bases from V and 5 bases from J, with 18 bases in between. The CDR3 loop spans 17 amino acids. CDR3 coding DNA: TGCGCCAGCAGCTTGGATCCTGGGATTAGTTTGAACAATGAGCAGTTCTTC. Translation: CASSLDPGISLNNEQFF.

This clonotype was recorded many times. The chain has TRBV7-9 and TRBJ2-1; D perhaps matches TRBD2 (7 bases). Trimming stripped 6 bases from V and 6 bases from J, with 12 bases between. CDR3 length: 13 amino acids. Germline CDR1 and CDR2: SEHNR and FQNEAQ (reference sequence). The CDR3 loop is CASRRRGGNEQFF. CDR3 bases: TGTGCCAGCAGGCGTAGGGGGGGCAATGAGCAGTTCTTC.

Many counts were recorded for this clonotype. The CDR3 reads CASSWTDYSNQPQHF. For the CDR3, the DNA is TGTGCCAGCAGTTGGACAGACTATAGCAATCAGCCCCAGCATTTT. The chain recombines TRBV12-3 or TRBV12-4 with TRBJ1-5; TRBD1 is a possible D gene (6 bases). This CDR3 has 15 residues. Trimming pared 4 bases from V and 0 bases from J, leaving 10 bases between.

The chain couples TRBV9 to TRBJ2-7; 11 bases are a match to TRBD2. The germline CDR1 and CDR2 sequences are SGDLS and YYNGEE. The CDR3 runs 15 residues. Trimming at V came to 2 bases and at J to 3 bases, leaving 4 bases not matched to a gene. The DNA for the CDR3 is TGTGCCAGCAGCGTTTCTAGCGGGGGGTACTACGAGCAGTACTTC. It encodes CASSVSSGGYYEQYF.

V gene TRBV20-1 combines with J gene TRBJ2-5; TRBD2 matches at 7 bases. The CDR3 loop spans 14 amino acids. The germline V gene encodes CDR1 DFQATT and CDR2 SNEGSKA (reference sequence). The V segment lost 1 base and the J segment 4 bases; nucleotides outside the gene matches: 6. The CDR3 loop reads CSARVIAGGETQYF. The CDR3 bases are TGCAGTGCTAGAGTCATAGCGGGCGGAGAGACCCAGTACTTC.

This clonotype came up a few times. For the CDR3, the DNA is TGTGCCAGCAGTTTACCGGACAGGATGAGCACTGAAGCTTTCTTT. It is translated as CASSLPDRMSTEAFF. J is TRBJ1-1 and V is TRBV6-2 or TRBV6-3; 7 nucleotides agree with TRBD1. V dropped 4 bases and J dropped 4; count of bases not matched to a gene: 9. Per germline, CDR1 MNHEY and CDR2 SVGEGT. There are 15 residues in the CDR3.

Here the CDR3 DNA reads TGCGCCAGCAGCTTGGCCACTGGTAGCGGGATCTACAATGAGCAGTTCTTC. The encoded protein is CASSLATGSGIYNEQFF. The chain combines TRBV5-1 with TRBJ2-1; the match to TRBD2 covers 8 bases. Trimming cost V 0 bases and J 3 bases; bases outside gene matches: 8. The CDR3 runs 17 residues. CDR1 and CDR2 from the germline V gene are SGHRS and YFSETQ.

This clonotype occurred many times. The rearrangement joins TRBV20-1 to TRBJ2-3, with TRBD2 identical over 14 bases. CDR1 is DFQATT, CDR2 SNEGSKA, per germline (reference sequence). The ends lost 5 bases at V and 1 base at J; junction bases unmatched: 8. The CDR3 consists of 17 residues. In DNA, the CDR3 is TGCAGTGCTCCCCCGGGACTAGCGGGAGTTGGCACAGATACGCAGTATTTT. Its translation: CSAPPGLAGVGTDTQYF.

This clonotype was recorded a few times. This chain uses TRBV7-2 with TRBJ2-3; 14 positions match TRBD2. CDR3 length: 17 residues. After removal of 5 bases from V and 4 bases from J, the junction contained 8 bases not matched to a gene. Germline V CDR1 and CDR2: SGHTA, FQGNSA. The CDR3, as DNA: TGTGCCAGCAGCGGGTCGTGGGGACTAGCGGGAGCAGATACGCAGTATTTT. As protein: CASSGSWGLAGADTQYF.

The genes are TRBV10-3 and TRBJ2-1; 7 bases agree with TRBD2. The CDR3 consists of 13 residues. Germline V lookup: CDR1 ENHRY, CDR2 SYGVKD. Trimming took 3 bases from V and 7 from J; bases not matched to a gene: 3. The CDR3 region is CAISDLSGNEQFF. CDR3 DNA sequence: TGTGCCATCAGTGACCTTAGCGGGAATGAGCAGTTCTTC.

Many counts were recorded for this clonotype. The chain couples TRBV9 to TRBJ2-3; 11 bases line up with TRBD2. Trimming removed 0 bases from V and 4 bases from J; junction bases left unmatched: 7. The CDR3 runs to 17 residues. In germline, CDR1 is SGDLS, CDR2 YYNGEE. This CDR3 is CASSVDLAGGSADTQYF. Here the CDR3 DNA reads TGTGCCAGCAGCGTAGATCTAGCGGGAGGATCTGCAGATACGCAGTATTTT.

This clonotype appeared many times. The V call is TRBV25-1, the J call TRBJ2-2; D is uncertain. V dropped 1 base and J dropped 6 bases, with 12 bases sitting between them. Germline CDR1 is MGHDK and CDR2 is SYGVNS. The CDR3 runs to 15 residues. Here the CDR3 reads CASSESLSKAGELFF. DNA for the CDR3: TGTGCCAGCAGTGAATCCCTTTCGAAGGCCGGGGAGCTGTTTTTT.

There are a few counts of this clonotype. The chain carries TRBV5-1 and TRBJ2-7; D is uncertain. Per the germline V gene, CDR1 is SGHRS and CDR2 is YFSETQ. This CDR3 has 14 amino acids. V lost 2 bases to trimming and J lost 3 bases, with 12 bases between them. The CDR3 sequence is CASSFSFENYEQYF. Written as DNA, the CDR3 is TGCGCCAGCAGCTTTAGCTTCGAGAACTACGAGCAGTACTTC.

The CDR3 here is CASSQGVRSGQFF. The CDR3 coding sequence is TGCGCCAGCAGCCAAGGGGTAAGAAGCGGGCAGTTCTTC. The rearrangement joins TRBV4-3 to TRBJ2-1, with D tentatively TRBD2 (5 bases). CDR3 length: 13 residues. Germline V gene sequence: CDR1 LGHNA, CDR2 YSLEER. Trimming left V 1 base short and J 12 bases short, with 13 bases between.

This clonotype was seen only a few times. The chain employs TRBV5-1 and TRBJ2-7, with a weak D call TRBD1 (6 bases). The ends were cut back, 7 bases at V and 4 bases at J, with 12 bases in the middle. Looked up from germline, CDR1 is SGHRS and CDR2 is YFSETQ. The CDR3 spans 12 residues. In nucleotides, the CDR3 is TGCGCCAGCGGAGACAGGAGATACGAGCAGTACTTC. This sequence encodes CASGDRRYEQYF.